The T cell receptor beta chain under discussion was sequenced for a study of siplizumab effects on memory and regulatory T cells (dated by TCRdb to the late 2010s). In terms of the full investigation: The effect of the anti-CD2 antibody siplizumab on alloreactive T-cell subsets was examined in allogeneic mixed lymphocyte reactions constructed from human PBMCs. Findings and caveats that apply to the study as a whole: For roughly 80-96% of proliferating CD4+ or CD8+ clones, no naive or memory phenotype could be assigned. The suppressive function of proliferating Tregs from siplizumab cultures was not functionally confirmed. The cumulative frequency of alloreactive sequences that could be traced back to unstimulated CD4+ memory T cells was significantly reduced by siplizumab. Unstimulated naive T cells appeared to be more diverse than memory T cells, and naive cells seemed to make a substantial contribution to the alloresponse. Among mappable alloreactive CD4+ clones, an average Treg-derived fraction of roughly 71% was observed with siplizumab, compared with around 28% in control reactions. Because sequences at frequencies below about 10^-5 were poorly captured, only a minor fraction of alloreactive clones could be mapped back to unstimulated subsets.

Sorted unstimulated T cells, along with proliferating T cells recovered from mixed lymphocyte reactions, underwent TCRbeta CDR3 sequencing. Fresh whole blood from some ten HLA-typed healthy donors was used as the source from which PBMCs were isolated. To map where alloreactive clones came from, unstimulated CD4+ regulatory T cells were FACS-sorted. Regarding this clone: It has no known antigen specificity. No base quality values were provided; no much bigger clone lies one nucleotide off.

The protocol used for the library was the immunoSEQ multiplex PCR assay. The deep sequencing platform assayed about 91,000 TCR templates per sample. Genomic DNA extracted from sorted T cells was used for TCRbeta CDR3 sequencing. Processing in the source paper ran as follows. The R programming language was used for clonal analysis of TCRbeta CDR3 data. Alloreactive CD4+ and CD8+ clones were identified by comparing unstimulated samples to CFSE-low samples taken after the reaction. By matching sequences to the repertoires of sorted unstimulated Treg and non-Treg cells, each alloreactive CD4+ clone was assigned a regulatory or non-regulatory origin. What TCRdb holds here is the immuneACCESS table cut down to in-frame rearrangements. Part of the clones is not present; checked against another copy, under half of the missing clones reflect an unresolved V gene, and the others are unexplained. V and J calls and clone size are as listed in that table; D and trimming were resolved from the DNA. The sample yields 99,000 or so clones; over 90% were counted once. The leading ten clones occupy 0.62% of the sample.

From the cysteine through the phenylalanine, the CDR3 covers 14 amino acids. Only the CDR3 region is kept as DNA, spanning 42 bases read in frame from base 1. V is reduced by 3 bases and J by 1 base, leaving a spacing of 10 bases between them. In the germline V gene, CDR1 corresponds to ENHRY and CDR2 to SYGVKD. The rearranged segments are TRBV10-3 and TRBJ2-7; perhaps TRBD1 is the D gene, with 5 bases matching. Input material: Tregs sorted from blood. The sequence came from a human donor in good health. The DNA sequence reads TGTGCCATCAGTGATTCGAGACAGTCCTACGAGCAGTACTTC. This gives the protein CAISDSRQSYEQYF.